These 18 T cell receptor beta chains were all obtained from the same sample, sequenced in a study of low-dose radiotherapy and immunotherapy resistance in tumors. TRAV- and TRBV-specific primers primed first-strand cDNA, covering alpha and beta chains. Both a constant-region primer and a V-primer adapter served to amplify TCRs across about 20 PCR cycles. Each CDR3 protein gets one entry after TCRdb re-called the reads with MiXCR. The sample holds over 55,000 distinct CDR3 sequences, around 30% seen once. Time point denoted: before trial treatment. This sample comprised PBMCs, obtained before treatment. The receptor source for this set is a female donor with ovarian cancer.

This chain connects TRBV3-1 to TRBJ2-3; 14 bases are shared with TRBD2. Germline CDR1 and CDR2: LGHDT and YNNKEL (reference sequence). The CDR3 covers 18 residues. Trimming cost V 3 bases and J 0 bases; bases outside gene matches: 5. Written as DNA, the CDR3 is TGTGCCAGCAGCCATGGGACTAGCGGGAGAGGAAGCACAGATACGCAGTATTTT. This translates into CASSHGTSGRGSTDTQYF.

This clonotype was detected many times. The chain is built from TRBV7-3 and TRBJ2-6, with 7 bases that match TRBD1. The germline V gene encodes CDR1 SGHTA and CDR2 FQGTGA. Trimming removed 4 bases from V and 2 bases from J; junction bases left unmatched: 2. This CDR3 contains 15 residues. The CDR3 DNA reads TGTGCCAGCAGCTCAACAGGGGCTGGGGCCAACGTCCTGACTTTC. Its translation: CASSSTGAGANVLTF.

The sample holds many counts of this clonotype. The J gene is TRBJ2-6, the V gene TRBV14, with 7 bases that match TRBD1. Germline CDR1 reads SGHDN; CDR2 reads FVKESK. This CDR3 is 19 amino acids long. Trimming removed 3 bases from V and 0 bases from J; junction bases left unmatched: 11. CDR3 coding DNA: TGTGCCAGCAGCCACCCGACACAGGGGCCCCTCTCTGGGGCCAACGTCCTGACTTTC. Its protein is CASSHPTQGPLSGANVLTF.

This sequence joins TRBV5-1 and TRBJ2-7; no firm D call. V was cut by 4 bases and J by 2 bases, with 16 bases left in between. Germline lookup yields CDR1 SGHRS and CDR2 YFSETQ. The CDR3 contains 15 residues. The CDR3 bases are TGCGCCAGCAGCCCGGATGCTGTAGGGCCCTACGAGCAGTACTTC. Translation: CASSPDAVGPYEQYF.

Comment on this clonotype: This may be a read error, as it is one base from a much larger clone. This chain uses TRBV28 with TRBJ2-1; no reliable D call. The CDR3 length is 10 residues. Looked up from germline, CDR1 is MDHEN and CDR2 is SYDVKM. The CDR3 DNA reads TGTGCCGGCAGTGCGTATGAGCAGTTCTTC. Protein sequence: CAGSAYEQFF.

The table lists this clonotype with many counts. The chain carries TRBV14 and TRBJ2-3; D gene ambiguous. Germline V lookup: CDR1 SGHDN, CDR2 FVKESK. V was clipped by 4 bases and J by 4 bases, with 9 bases between them. This CDR3 has 13 amino acids. This CDR3 is CASSLALPDTQYF. The DNA of the CDR3 is TGTGCCAGCAGCCTCGCCTTGCCAGATACGCAGTATTTT.

This clonotype was counted once. This rearrangement joins TRBV4-1 to TRBJ2-1; TRBD2 aligns across 8 bases. The trim removed 6 bases at V and 4 bases at J, leaving 8 bases unmatched. CDR1 and CDR2 from the germline V gene are MGHRA and YSYEKL. The CDR3 covers 15 residues. Written as DNA, the CDR3 is TGCGCCAGCAGACAGCGCGGGACTAGATACAATGAGCAGTTCTTC. It is translated as CASRQRGTRYNEQFF.

This clonotype appeared many times. The chain uses TRBV25-1 and TRBJ2-3, with a tentative D call TRBD2 (6 bases). This CDR3 contains 15 residues. CDR1 is MGHDK and CDR2 is SYGVNS in the germline V gene. The V end was cut by 4 bases, the J end by 1 base, with 12 bases between. The CDR3 here is CASSVYGRGTDTQYF. The CDR3 DNA follows: TGTGCCAGCAGTGTGTACGGGAGAGGCACAGATACGCAGTATTTT.

This clonotype came up many times. The chain recombines TRBV20-1 with TRBJ1-5; the D gene is possibly TRBD1 (6 bases). The V gene lost 5 bases and the J gene lost 0 bases, with 20 bases spanning the gap. The CDR3 runs 17 residues. Looked up from germline, CDR1 is DFQATT and CDR2 is SNEGSKA (reference sequence). CDR3 in amino acids: CSAGAGGAVASNQPQHF. The CDR3, as DNA: TGCAGTGCTGGGGCCGGGGGCGCGGTGGCTAGCAATCAGCCCCAGCATTTT.

The chain is built from TRBV20-1 and TRBJ2-5, with D tentatively TRBD2 (6 bases). There are 14 residues in the CDR3. Between the trimmed V and J ends, which lost 1 base and 5 bases, there was a span of 14 bases. CDR1 and CDR2 (germline): DFQATT, SNEGSKA (reference sequence). The CDR3 nucleotides are TGCAGTGCTAGAGTGAAGCCGGGGGTCGAGACCCAGTACTTC. Translation gives CSARVKPGVETQYF.

This chain links TRBV4-1 with TRBJ2-7; D possibly corresponds to TRBD1 (6 bases). There are 13 residues in the CDR3. Germline V lookup: CDR1 MGHRA, CDR2 YSYEKL. V gave up 4 bases and J gave up 5 bases, with 12 bases separating them. The CDR3 sequence is CASSPWPGDEQYF. CDR3 coding DNA: TGCGCCAGCAGCCCTTGGCCAGGGGACGAGCAGTACTTC.

This clonotype occurred many times. Written as DNA, the CDR3 is TGTGCCAGCAGTCTAACCTTCGGGGCCTTACACAATCAGCCCCAGCATTTT. It codes for CASSLTFGALHNQPQHF. The chain joins TRBV6-2 or TRBV6-3 to TRBJ1-5; the D gene is possibly TRBD1 (5 bases). The CDR3 loop spans 17 amino acids. Looked up from germline, CDR1 is MNHEY and CDR2 is SVGEGT. The V end was cut by 5 bases, the J end by 3 bases, with 20 bases between.

The chain carries TRBV2 and TRBJ2-1, with D unresolved. CDR1 SNHLY and CDR2 FYNNEI come from the germline V gene. V shed 5 bases and J shed 0 bases, with 23 bases lying between them. The CDR3 is made up of 19 amino acids. DNA of the CDR3: TGTGCCAGCAGTAGATTCACGGAGCGTTTCCCCAGCTCCTACAATGAGCAGTTCTTC. It is translated as CASSRFTERFPSSYNEQFF. Complete variable domain (other parts from reference TRBV2 and TRBJ2-1): EPEVTQTPSHQVTQMGQEVILRCVPISNHLYFYWYRQILGQKVEFLVSFYNNEISEKSEIFDDQFSVERPDGSNFTLKIRSTKLEDSAMYFCASSRFTERFPSSYNEQFFGPGTRLTVL.

In its sample, this clonotype was seen many times. V gene TRBV10-3 combines with J gene TRBJ1-1, with 8 bases identical to TRBD1. The CDR3 is 14 residues long. Germline V gene data show CDR1 as ENHRY and CDR2 as SYGVKD. V shed 3 bases, J shed 3 bases, and the junction held 3 bases outside the gene matches. The CDR3 region has the DNA TGTGCCATCAGTGACGCGGACAGGGACACTGAAGCTTTCTTT. It translates to CAISDADRDTEAFF.

This clonotype was counted ten times or more. The chain is built from TRBV20-1 and TRBJ2-3; 12 nucleotides line up with TRBD2. The CDR3 contains 15 residues. From germline, CDR1 is DFQATT and CDR2 SNEGSKA (reference sequence). With V trimmed by 5 bases and J by 1 base, 4 bases remained unmatched. In nucleotides, the CDR3 is TGCAGTGCTCAGGGACTAGCGGGTGGCACAGATACGCAGTATTTT. This codes for CSAQGLAGGTDTQYF.

At least ten counts were recorded for this clonotype. This chain connects TRBV7-9 to TRBJ2-3, with D possibly being TRBD1 or TRBD2 (6 bases each). Trimming shortened V by 1 base and J by 2 bases, and 13 bases separated the two germline ends. The length of the CDR3 is 16 residues. The germline V gene encodes CDR1 SEHNR and CDR2 FQNEAQ (reference sequence). Here the CDR3 reads CASSLVGGTTTDTQYF. The CDR3 DNA reads TGTGCCAGCAGCTTAGTTGGGGGGACAACCACAGATACGCAGTATTTT. The variable domain in full, completed from reference TRBV7-9 and TRBJ2-3, reads DTGVSQNPRHKITKRGQNVTFRCDPISEHNRLYWYRQTLGQGPEFLTYFQNEAQLEKSRLLSDRFSAERPKGSFSTLEIQRTEQGDSAMYLCASSLVGGTTTDTQYFGPGTRLTVL.

The chain carries TRBV12-3 or TRBV12-4 and TRBJ2-1; TRBD1 might be the D (5 bases). Trimming stripped 1 base from V and 8 bases from J, with 9 bases between. This CDR3 has 13 residues. CDR3 amino acids: CASSLGSRDEQFF. The CDR3, as DNA: TGTGCCAGCAGTTTAGGATCCAGGGATGAGCAGTTCTTC.

This clonotype was detected ten times or more. The chain employs TRBV7-8 and TRBJ1-4; 8 positions agree with TRBD1. The junction had 6 bases not matched to a gene; V was cut back by 4 bases and J by 8 bases. Germline CDR1 SGHVS, CDR2 FQNEAQ. The CDR3 has 14 amino acids. The CDR3 DNA reads TGTGCCAGCAGCTCCAGGGGGCTTCGGGAAAAACTGTTTTTT. Encoded protein: CASSSRGLREKLFF.